This T cell receptor (beta chain) was documented in a study of T cell changes during pregnancy in multiple sclerosis. Sequenced by immunoSEQ multiplex PCR; TCRdb stores in-frame clones only, minus some. Among about 44,000 clones listed, roughly 96% were seen once. J lost 7 bases, V lost 8 bases, and 11 bases had no gene match. This CDR3 spans 13 amino acids. Germline assignment: CDR1 SQVTM and CDR2 ANQGSEA. This chain links TRBV29-1 with TRBJ1-2; 9 bases agree with TRBD1. The sequence came from a female donor with multiple sclerosis, enrolled in a pregnancy study. The sample was peripheral blood, taken in the second trimester of pregnancy. The CDR3 here is CSSTGQGVSGYTF. In DNA, the CDR3 is TGCAGCTCCACGGGACAGGGCGTCTCTGGCTACACCTTC.